Each of the 20 T cell receptor beta chains below was sequenced from the same sample in a study of cytomegalovirus exposure and HLA in healthy donors. The PCR employed 60 Vbeta primers together with 13 Jbeta primers. Sequenced by immunoSEQ multiplex PCR; TCRdb stores in-frame clones only, minus some. The sample consists of under 200,000 clones, roughly three quarters of them appearing once. Input material: PBMCs. The receptors come from a woman aged 50 to 60 in good health and CMV-seronegative.

The rearrangement links TRBV13 to TRBJ1-1; TRBD1 agrees at 9 bases. V was clipped by 6 bases and J by 4 bases; unmatched bases: 9. The germline gives CDR1 PRHDT, CDR2 FYEKMQ (reference sequence). The CDR3 is 15 amino acids. The CDR3 coding sequence is TGTGCCAGCAGGGACAGGGGTAGTGGGGCCACTGAAGCTTTCTTT. Encoded protein: CASRDRGSGATEAFF.

This clone was observed once. The gene calls are TRBV11-1 and TRBJ2-7, with 7 bases that match TRBD2. The CDR3 runs to 16 residues. Germline V gene lookup returns CDR1 SGHAT and CDR2 FQDESV (reference sequence). Losses at the gene ends were 3 bases for V and 4 bases for J; bases not matched to a gene: 12. Here the CDR3 DNA reads TGTGCCAGCAGCTTCTCCGCGGGAGTTGTGTTTTACGAGCAGTACTTC. Translation: CASSFSAGVVFYEQYF. Supplemented by reference TRBV11-1 and TRBJ2-7, the full variable domain reads EAEVAQSPRYKITEKSQAVAFWCDPISGHATLYWYRQILGQGPELLVQFQDESVVDDSQLPKDRFSAERLKGVDSTLKIQPAELGDSAMYLCASSFSAGVVFYEQYFGPGTRLTVT.

This sequence joins TRBV7-3 and TRBJ2-3, with 13 bases aligning to TRBD2. Germline assignment: CDR1 SGHTA and CDR2 FQGTGA. Losses at the gene ends were 1 base for V and 0 bases for J; bases not matched to a gene: 13. This CDR3 spans 21 amino acids. The CDR3 here is CASSLIRLAGGLNASTDTQYF. The CDR3 DNA is TGTGCCAGCAGCTTAATCCGACTAGCGGGAGGACTAAATGCTAGCACAGATACGCAGTATTTT. Full variable domain (remainder filled in from reference TRBV7-3 and TRBJ2-3): GAGVSQTPSNKVTEKGKYVELRCDPISGHTALYWYRQSLGQGPEFLIYFQGTGAADDSGLPNDRFFAVRPEGSVSTLKIQRTERGDSAVYLCASSLIRLAGGLNASTDTQYFGPGTRLTVL.

This clone was detected only once. The chain has TRBV5-1 and TRBJ1-2; 7 bases fit TRBD1. Germline CDR1 SGHRS, CDR2 YFSETQ. This CDR3 comprises 15 residues. Unmatched junction bases numbered 8, after V lost 5 bases and J lost 1 base. The CDR3 bases are TGCGCCAGCAGACCCCACGACAGGGATAACTATGGCTACACCTTC. Translated, it gives CASRPHDRDNYGYTF.

This clone has only a few counts. This rearrangement joins TRBV18 to TRBJ1-2; D is possibly TRBD1 (6 bases). Trimming left V 0 bases short and J 4 bases short, with 12 bases between. The CDR3 runs to 15 residues. In germline, CDR1 is KGHSH, CDR2 LQKENI. CDR3 bases: TGTGCCAGCTCACCACCGGACAGTCATTTCTATGGCTACACCTTC. It yields the protein CASSPPDSHFYGYTF.

This clone was counted a single time. V gene TRBV7-9 combines with J gene TRBJ2-7; D uncertain. This CDR3 is 15 amino acids long. The ends were cut back, 5 bases at V and 9 bases at J, with 23 bases in the middle. Germline V gene sequence: CDR1 SEHNR, CDR2 FQNEAQ (reference sequence). The CDR3 reads CASSPGREFLRGQYF. DNA for the CDR3: TGTGCCAGCAGCCCCGGTAGAGAATTCCTACGAGGGCAGTACTTC.

The chain combines TRBV20-1 with TRBJ2-7; no clear D. V lost 1 base, J lost 3 bases, and 4 bases lay in between. The CDR3 is 11 amino acids. Germline lookup yields CDR1 DFQATT and CDR2 SNEGSKA (reference sequence). The chain's CDR3 is CSARGSYEQYF. CDR3 bases: TGCAGTGCTAGAGGCAGCTACGAGCAGTACTTC.

This clone is a singleton in its sample. This chain uses TRBV28 with TRBJ2-1, with D possibly TRBD2 on 5 matching bases. This CDR3 is 14 amino acids long. CDR1 and CDR2 (germline): MDHEN, SYDVKM. V was trimmed by 1 base and J by 9 bases, leaving 13 bases between them. The CDR3 DNA reads TGTGCCAGCAGTTTATCCAAACTAGGAGGTGAGCAGTTCTTC. Amino acids: CASSLSKLGGEQFF.

The V gene is TRBV7-2, the J gene TRBJ2-3; D is perhaps TRBD1 (5 bases). V gave up 4 bases and J gave up 2 bases, with 13 bases separating them. The CDR3 loop spans 15 amino acids. Per germline, CDR1 SGHTA and CDR2 FQGNSA. This chain's CDR3 is CASSYRQPNTDTQYF. The CDR3 coding sequence is TGTGCCAGCAGCTACAGACAGCCTAACACAGATACGCAGTATTTT.

This rearrangement joins TRBV4-3 to TRBJ2-7, with TRBD1 as a possible D gene (6 bases). Trimming shortened V by 1 base and J by 6 bases, and 13 bases separated the two germline ends. The CDR3 runs to 14 residues. Germline CDR1 is LGHNA and CDR2 is YSLEER. In nucleotides, the CDR3 is TGCGCCAGCAGCCAAGGAACAGGGCTGGGCGAGCAGTACTTC. Translated: CASSQGTGLGEQYF.

This clone was seen more than once but under ten times. The J gene is TRBJ1-2, the V gene TRBV18; 9 bases are shared with TRBD1. Germline V gene data show CDR1 as KGHSH and CDR2 as LQKENI. The CDR3 has 13 residues. The V segment lost 0 bases and the J segment 9 bases; nucleotides outside the gene matches: 2. CDR3 in amino acids: CASSPPGQGRYTF. The CDR3 DNA reads TGTGCCAGCTCACCACCGGGACAGGGACGCTACACCTTC.

The gene calls are TRBV14 and TRBJ2-4; 7 bases agree with TRBD1. V shed 4 bases and J 6 bases; nucleotides not matched to a gene: 6. This CDR3 is 14 amino acids long. In germline, CDR1 is SGHDN, CDR2 FVKESK. The CDR3 sequence is CASSRDRDLNIQYF. In nucleotides, the CDR3 is TGTGCCAGCAGCCGGGACAGAGATTTAAACATTCAGTACTTC.

The V gene is TRBV10-3, the J gene TRBJ2-3; the match to TRBD1 covers 7 bases. V was clipped by 6 bases and J by 3 bases; unmatched bases: 3. Germline CDR1 is ENHRY and CDR2 is SYGVKD. The CDR3 loop spans 13 amino acids. Here the CDR3 reads CAIRLTGTDTQYF. The CDR3, as DNA: TGTGCCATCAGGTTGACAGGGACAGATACGCAGTATTTT.

The chain uses TRBV7-3 and TRBJ2-6; weak D call: TRBD2 (6 bases). Deletions cut 9 bases from V and 4 bases from J, with 19 bases between. Germline CDR1 SGHTA, CDR2 FQGTGA. CDR3 length equals 16 residues. The CDR3, as DNA: TGTGCCAGTCGGGGGTCTGAGGGCAGGGGGGCCAACGTCCTGACTTTC. Protein: CASRGSEGRGANVLTF. Full variable domain (missing parts from reference TRBV7-3 and TRBJ2-6): GAGVSQTPSNKVTEKGKYVELRCDPISGHTALYWYRQSLGQGPEFLIYFQGTGAADDSGLPNDRFFAVRPEGSVSTLKIQRTERGDSAVYLCASRGSEGRGANVLTFGAGSRLTVL.

The chain has TRBV7-9 and TRBJ2-7; 12 positions agree with TRBD1. The CDR3 sequence is 15 residues long. After removal of 5 bases from V and 6 bases from J, the junction contained 8 bases not matched to a gene. Per germline, CDR1 SEHNR and CDR2 FQNEAQ (reference sequence). The CDR3 coding sequence is TGTGCCAGCAGCGATCCGGGACAGGGGGCTCTCGAGCAGTACTTC. Translating gives CASSDPGQGALEQYF.

This chain connects TRBV19 to TRBJ1-5, with 9 bases aligning to TRBD1. CDR3 length equals 15 residues. V was clipped by 7 bases and J by 2 bases; unmatched bases: 6. Germline loops: CDR1 LNHDA, CDR2 SQIVND (reference sequence). The CDR3 loop is CASIGTGWGNQPQHF. The CDR3 DNA reads as TGTGCCAGTATTGGGACAGGGTGGGGCAATCAGCCCCAGCATTTT.

The J gene is TRBJ1-2, the V gene TRBV7-9; 7 nucleotides agree with TRBD1. Trimming took 5 bases from V and 4 from J; bases not matched to a gene: 4. This CDR3 region has 13 residues. Germline lookup yields CDR1 SEHNR and CDR2 FQNEAQ (reference sequence). In DNA form, the CDR3 reads TGTGCCAGCAGCCCGAGGACAGGCTATGGCTACACCTTC. Its protein product is CASSPRTGYGYTF.

The chain couples TRBV6-5 to TRBJ2-7, with 9 bases identical to TRBD1. The junction had 2 bases not matched to a gene; V was cut back by 6 bases and J by 2 bases. Germline CDR1 reads MNHEY; CDR2 reads SVGAGI. The CDR3 loop spans 13 amino acids. CDR3 sequence reads: CASRGTGTYEQYF. CDR3 coding DNA: TGTGCCAGCAGGGGGACAGGGACCTACGAGCAGTACTTC.

This chain links TRBV18 with TRBJ1-4, with 9 positions matching TRBD1. V shed 6 bases and J 8 bases; nucleotides not matched to a gene: 7. The CDR3 spans 14 residues. Per germline, CDR1 KGHSH and CDR2 LQKENI. The DNA for the CDR3 is TGTGCCAGCTCCCAGGGACAGGGATCCGAAAAACTGTTTTTT. It translates to CASSQGQGSEKLFF.

The chain recombines TRBV29-1 with TRBJ1-5; D gene uncertain. The CDR3 length is 12 residues. The germline CDR1 and CDR2 sequences are SQVTM and ANQGSEA. The V end was cut by 7 bases, the J end by 7 bases, with 14 bases between. As DNA, the CDR3 is TGCAGCGCCGGGGAGGGAGGCCAGCCCCAGCATTTT. This sequence encodes CSAGEGGQPQHF.